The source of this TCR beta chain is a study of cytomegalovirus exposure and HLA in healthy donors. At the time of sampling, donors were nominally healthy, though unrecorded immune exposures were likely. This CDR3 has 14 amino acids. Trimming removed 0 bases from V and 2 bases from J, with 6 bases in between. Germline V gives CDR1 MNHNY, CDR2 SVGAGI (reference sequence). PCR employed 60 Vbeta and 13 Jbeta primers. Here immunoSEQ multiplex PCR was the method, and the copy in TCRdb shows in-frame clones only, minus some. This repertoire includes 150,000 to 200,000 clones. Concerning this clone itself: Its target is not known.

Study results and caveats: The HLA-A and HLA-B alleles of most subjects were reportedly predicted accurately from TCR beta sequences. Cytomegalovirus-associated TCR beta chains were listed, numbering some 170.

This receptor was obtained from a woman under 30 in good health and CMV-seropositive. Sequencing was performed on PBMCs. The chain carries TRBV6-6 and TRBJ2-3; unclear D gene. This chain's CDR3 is CASSYSRLTDTQYF. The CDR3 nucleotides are TGTGCCAGCAGTTACTCGCGGCTCACAGATACGCAGTATTTT.